The clone carrying this T cell receptor (beta chain) was counted once. Its matching antigen is unknown. An end of the junction does not agree with germline; a read error may underlie this. The sample belongs to a study of T cell repertoires in cytomegalovirus infection. Whole-study results and caveats: Cumulative public TCR beta family frequency identified carriers of CMV plus the relevant HLA.

TCRdb itself ran the reads through MiXCR, one entry per CDR3 protein. The table records approximately 700,000 distinct CDR3 sequences, about a third of them present only once. The CDR3 is 16 residues long. The germline V gene encodes CDR1 MNHNS and CDR2 SASEGT. This clonotype was sampled from a human donor in good health (CMV status not recorded). Some clones in this sample may be carry-over from other donors' samples. Sequenced material: PBMCs. V usage is TRBV6-1 and J usage is TRBJ2-1; D unresolved. The CDR3 nucleotides are TGTGCCATCAGTGAGTTGACAAGCCCTCTCTACAATGAGCAGTTCTTC. Amino acid sequence: CAISELTSPLYNEQFF.